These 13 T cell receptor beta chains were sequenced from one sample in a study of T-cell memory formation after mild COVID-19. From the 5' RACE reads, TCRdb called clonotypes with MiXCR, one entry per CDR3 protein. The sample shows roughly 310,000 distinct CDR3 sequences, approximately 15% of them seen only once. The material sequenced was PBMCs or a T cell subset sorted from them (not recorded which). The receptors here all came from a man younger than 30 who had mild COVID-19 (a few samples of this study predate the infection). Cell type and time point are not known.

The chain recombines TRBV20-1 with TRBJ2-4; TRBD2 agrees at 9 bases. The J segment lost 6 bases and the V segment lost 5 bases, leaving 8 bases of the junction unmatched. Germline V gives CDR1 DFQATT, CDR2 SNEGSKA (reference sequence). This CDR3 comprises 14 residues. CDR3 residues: CSARRGGLRNIQYF. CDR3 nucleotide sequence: TGCAGTGCTCGGCGGGGGGGCCTTAGAAACATTCAGTACTTC.

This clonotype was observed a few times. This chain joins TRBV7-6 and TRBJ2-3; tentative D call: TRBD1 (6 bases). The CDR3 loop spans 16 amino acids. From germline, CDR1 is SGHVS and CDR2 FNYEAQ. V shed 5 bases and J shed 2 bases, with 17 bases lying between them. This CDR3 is CASSPDLGGSTDTQYF. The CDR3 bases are TGTGCCAGCAGCCCCGATTTAGGGGGATCCACAGATACGCAGTATTTT.

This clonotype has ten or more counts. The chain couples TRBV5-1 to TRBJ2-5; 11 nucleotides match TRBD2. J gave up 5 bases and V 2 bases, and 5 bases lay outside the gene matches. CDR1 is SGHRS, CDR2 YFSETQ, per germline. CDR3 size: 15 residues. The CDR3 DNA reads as TGCGCCAGCAGCTTCGGTAGCGGGGGGGCCGAGACCCAGTACTTC. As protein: CASSFGSGGAETQYF.

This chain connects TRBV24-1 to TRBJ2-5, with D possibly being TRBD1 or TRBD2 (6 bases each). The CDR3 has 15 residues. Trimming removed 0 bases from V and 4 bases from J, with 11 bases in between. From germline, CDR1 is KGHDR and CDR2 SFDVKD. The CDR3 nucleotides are TGTGCCACCAGTGATTTGAGGGGGGCGGGAGAGACCCAGTACTTC. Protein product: CATSDLRGAGETQYF.

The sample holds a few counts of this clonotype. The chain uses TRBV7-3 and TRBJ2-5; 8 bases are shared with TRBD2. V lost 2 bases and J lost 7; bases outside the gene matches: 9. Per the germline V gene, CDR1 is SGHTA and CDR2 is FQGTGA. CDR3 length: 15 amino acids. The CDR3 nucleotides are TGTGCCAGCAGCTTAGAGAGCGGGGGAATTGGGACCCAGTACTTC. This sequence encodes CASSLESGGIGTQYF.

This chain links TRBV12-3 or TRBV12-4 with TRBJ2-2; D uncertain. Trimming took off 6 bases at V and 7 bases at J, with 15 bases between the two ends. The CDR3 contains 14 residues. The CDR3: CASSSRDNDGELFF. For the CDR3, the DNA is TGTGCCAGCAGCTCCCGAGATAATGACGGGGAGCTGTTTTTT.

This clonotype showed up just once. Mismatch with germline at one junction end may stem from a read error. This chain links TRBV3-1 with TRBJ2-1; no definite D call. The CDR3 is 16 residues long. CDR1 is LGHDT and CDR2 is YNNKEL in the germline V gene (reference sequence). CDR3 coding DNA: TGTGTCAGCAGCCAGGTCATGAGTAGCTCCTACAATGAGCAGTTCTTC. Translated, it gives CVSSQVMSSSYNEQFF.

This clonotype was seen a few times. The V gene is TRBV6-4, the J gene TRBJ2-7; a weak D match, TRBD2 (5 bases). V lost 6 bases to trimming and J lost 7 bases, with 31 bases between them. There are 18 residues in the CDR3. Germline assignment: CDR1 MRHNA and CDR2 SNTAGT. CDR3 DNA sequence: TGTGCCAGCAGCGCAAATAATAGCGAGGCGAGAGGAAGAGGGGAGCAGTACGTC. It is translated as CASSANNSEARGRGEQYV.

CDR3 sequence: CAISEFGLVTDTQYF. In DNA form, the CDR3 reads TGTGCCATCAGTGAGTTCGGACTAGTGACAGATACGCAGTATTTT. V gene TRBV10-3 combines with J gene TRBJ2-3, with TRBD2 matching over 7 bases. With 1 base clipped from V and 3 bases from J, the junction kept 4 bases outside the gene matches. This CDR3 has 15 amino acids. Germline V lookup: CDR1 ENHRY, CDR2 SYGVKD.

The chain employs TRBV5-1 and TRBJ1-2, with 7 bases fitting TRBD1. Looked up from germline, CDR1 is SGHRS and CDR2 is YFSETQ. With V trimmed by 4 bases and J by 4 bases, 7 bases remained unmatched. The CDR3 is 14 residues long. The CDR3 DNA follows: TGCGCCAGCAGCCCGGGACAGATAGTCTATGGCTACACCTTC. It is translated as CASSPGQIVYGYTF.

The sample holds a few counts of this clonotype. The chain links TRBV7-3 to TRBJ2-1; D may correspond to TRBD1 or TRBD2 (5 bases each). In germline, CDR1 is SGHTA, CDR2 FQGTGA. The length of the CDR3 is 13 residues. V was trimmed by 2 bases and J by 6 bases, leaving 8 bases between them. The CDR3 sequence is CASSLHGGNEQFF. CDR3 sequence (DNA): TGTGCCAGCAGCTTACATGGGGGCAATGAGCAGTTCTTC.

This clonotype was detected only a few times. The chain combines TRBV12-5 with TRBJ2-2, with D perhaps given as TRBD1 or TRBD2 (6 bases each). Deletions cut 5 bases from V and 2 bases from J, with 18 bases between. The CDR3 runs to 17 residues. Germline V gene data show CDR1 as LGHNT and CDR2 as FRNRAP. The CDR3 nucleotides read TGTGCTAGTGGTCCAACGGAGGGACACATAAACACCGGGGAGCTGTTTTTT. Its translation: CASGPTEGHINTGELFF.

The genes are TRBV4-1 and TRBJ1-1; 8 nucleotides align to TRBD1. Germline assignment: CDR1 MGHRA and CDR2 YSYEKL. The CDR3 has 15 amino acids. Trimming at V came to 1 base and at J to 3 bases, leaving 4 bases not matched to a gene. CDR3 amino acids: CASSQAQGGDTEAFF. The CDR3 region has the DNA TGCGCCAGCAGCCAAGCACAGGGGGGAGACACTGAAGCTTTCTTT.